The 15 T cell receptor beta chains in this list originate from one sample, sequenced in a study of CXCR3-negative and CXCR3-positive naive CD8 T cells. The authors prepared UMI-labeled TRB cDNA libraries by 5' RACE. Reanalyzing the 5' RACE reads, TCRdb keeps one entry per CDR3 protein, without DNA. This repertoire includes about 130,000 distinct CDR3 sequences. Sequencing was carried out using naive CXCR3- CD8+ T cells from blood. Documented subset: CD45RO-CCR7+CD27+CD95- naive CD8+ T cells lacking CXCR3 (TNR3-). The receptors here all came from a human donor in good health. Some clones in this sample may be carry-over from other donors' samples.

V and J are TRBV29-1 and TRBJ2-7. The germline V gene encodes CDR1 SQVTM and CDR2 ANQGSEA. The CDR3 sequence is 12 residues long. CDR3 loop: CSVSGSSYEQYF.

The chain is built from TRBV5-6 and TRBJ1-1; TCRdb's D call of TRBD1 is untestable without DNA. The CDR3 runs 14 residues. The germline V gene has CDR1 SGHDT and CDR2 YYEEEE. CDR3 region: CASSPGGGSTEAFF.

The gene calls are TRBV29-1 and TRBJ2-1; the TRBD1 assignment by TCRdb is unverifiable without DNA. The germline V gene has CDR1 SQVTM and CDR2 ANQGSEA. There are 11 residues in the CDR3. Here the CDR3 reads CSVEADREQFF.

This chain connects TRBV28 to TRBJ2-5; TCRdb names TRBD2, which stays unverified in the absence of DNA. Germline V gene lookup returns CDR1 MDHEN and CDR2 SYDVKM. The CDR3 loop spans 15 amino acids. CDR3 region: CASSLFSARQETQYF.

The V gene is TRBV5-1, the J gene TRBJ1-1; the TCRdb D gene call, TRBD1, has no DNA to confirm it. This CDR3 contains 15 residues. Germline CDR1 reads SGHRS; CDR2 reads YFSETQ. The CDR3 sequence: CASSLWTQRNTEAFF.

The chain is built from TRBV15 and TRBJ2-7; TCRdb calls TRBD2, which cannot be checked without DNA. The CDR3 runs 16 residues. Germline V gene sequence: CDR1 LNHNV, CDR2 YYDKDF (reference sequence). The CDR3 region is CATSRDKTSGNYEQYF. The whole variable domain, filled in from reference TRBV15 and TRBJ2-7, reads DAMVIQNPRYQVTQFGKPVTLSCSQTLNHNVMYWYQQKSSQAPKLLFHYYDKDFNNEADTPDNFQSRRPNTSFCFLDIRSPGLGDTAMYLCATSRDKTSGNYEQYFGPGTRLTVT.

The J gene is TRBJ1-2, the V gene TRBV2. Germline values: CDR1 SNHLY, CDR2 FYNNEI. The CDR3 contains 11 residues. CDR3 loop: CASRVSYGYTF.

This chain connects TRBV29-1 to TRBJ1-1; TCRdb proposes TRBD1, but this gene call is untestable without DNA. This CDR3 has 14 amino acids. Germline loops: CDR1 SQVTM, CDR2 ANQGSEA. This chain's CDR3 is CSVEASTGNTEAFF.

CDR3 in amino acids: CASSYGPSYNEQFF. The chain is built from TRBV6-5 and TRBJ2-1. The CDR3 runs to 14 residues. Per germline, CDR1 MNHEY and CDR2 SVGAGI.

The J gene is TRBJ2-1, the V gene TRBV4-1; TCRdb's D call of TRBD1 is untestable without DNA. Germline CDR1 and CDR2: MGHRA and YSYEKL. This CDR3 has 14 amino acids. CDR3 sequence reads: CASSPPGGYNEQFF.

The chain links TRBV28 to TRBJ1-3. In germline, CDR1 is MDHEN, CDR2 SYDVKM. CDR3 length: 14 residues. CDR3 sequence reads: CASRPPGSGNTIYF.

The chain uses TRBV27 and TRBJ2-7. Germline V gene lookup returns CDR1 MNHEY and CDR2 SMNVEV (reference sequence). The CDR3 loop spans 13 amino acids. CDR3 sequence: CASRYSSSYEQYF.

J is TRBJ2-1 and V is TRBV12-3 or TRBV12-4. The CDR3 has 12 residues. CDR3 in amino acids: CAIDSKNNEQFF.

The V call is TRBV29-1, the J call TRBJ2-7; TCRdb reports TRBD1, a call that lacks DNA to check it against. Germline V gives CDR1 SQVTM, CDR2 ANQGSEA. This CDR3 is built from 14 residues. CDR3: CSVIGTGGSYEQYF.

This chain joins TRBV7-2 and TRBJ2-7. The CDR3 is made up of 13 amino acids. The germline CDR1 and CDR2 sequences are SGHTA and FQGNSA. The CDR3 sequence: CASSLASSYEQYF.